What follows are 3 T cell receptor beta chains derived from one specimen sequenced in a study of CDR3 diversity in severe acne. TCRdb ran MiXCR on the PCR reads and lists one entry per CDR3 protein. The sample records about 84,000 distinct CDR3 sequences, 50% to 65% being singletons. Sequenced sample: blood. These receptors were taken from a male donor in good health, without acne.

The CDR3 is CASSSLAGVSNEQFF. CDR3 in DNA: TGTGCCAGCAGTTCACTAGCGGGAGTAAGCAATGAGCAGTTCTTC. The chain uses TRBV25-1 and TRBJ2-1; TRBD2 matches at 11 bases. V shed 5 bases and J 6 bases; nucleotides not matched to a gene: 6. This CDR3 is built from 15 residues. Germline CDR1 and CDR2: MGHDK and SYGVNS.

This clonotype was seen repeatedly, ten times or more. This rearrangement joins TRBV6-4 to TRBJ1-2, with D maybe TRBD1 (6 bases). CDR1 is MRHNA and CDR2 is SNTAGT in the germline V gene. Trimming left V 4 bases short and J 7 bases short, with 19 bases between. The CDR3 is 15 amino acids. Here the CDR3 reads CASSAKGGGTSGYTF. In DNA form, the CDR3 reads TGTGCCAGCAGTGCAAAAGGCGGGGGCACGAGTGGCTACACCTTC.

The chain links TRBV4-1 to TRBJ1-2; D is unresolved. From germline, CDR1 is MGHRA and CDR2 YSYEKL. The germline V and J ends were trimmed by 0 bases and 3 bases, with 14 bases remaining between them. This CDR3 region has 16 residues. The CDR3, as DNA: TGCGCCAGCAGCCAAGAAACCAAACTGGGAGACTATGGCTACACCTTC. Its translation is CASSQETKLGDYGYTF.